What follows are 22 T cell receptor beta chains derived from one specimen sequenced in a study of blood T cell repertoires in COVID-19. Sequencing was performed with immunoSEQ multiplex PCR; in TCRdb, only in-frame clones are kept and a portion is missing. The table includes 87,000 or so clones, about 87% detected once. Input material: peripheral blood. Receptor source: a man older than 75 with acute or convalescent COVID-19.

This clone was picked up a small number of times. This rearrangement joins TRBV11-2 to TRBJ1-1; TRBD1 aligns across 7 bases. The CDR3 length is 13 residues. Germline V gene data show CDR1 as SGHAT and CDR2 as FQNNGV. J lost 5 bases, V lost 6 bases, and 6 bases had no gene match. CDR3 protein: CASRQTGVTEAFF. Written as DNA, the CDR3 is TGTGCCAGCAGACAAACAGGGGTTACTGAAGCTTTCTTT. The full variable domain, completed using reference TRBV11-2 and TRBJ1-1, is EAGVAQSPRYKIIEKRQSVAFWCNPISGHATLYWYQQILGQGPKLLIQFQNNGVVDDSQLPKDRFSAERLKGVDSTLKIQPAKLEDSAVYLCASRQTGVTEAFFGQGTRLTVV.

This clone occurred once. The chain employs TRBV7-3 and TRBJ2-7; maybe TRBD2 (5 bases). CDR1 is SGHTA, CDR2 FQGTGA, per germline. V was clipped by 0 bases and J by 2 bases, with 11 bases between them. This CDR3 has 15 residues. The CDR3 nucleotides read TGTGCCAGCAGCTTAACGGGAGCCTCCACCTACGAGCAGTACTTC. Residues: CASSLTGASTYEQYF.

The V and J genes are TRBV7-9 and TRBJ2-5; 8 positions agree with TRBD1. V lost 3 bases, J lost 5 bases, and 2 bases stayed unmatched. Germline loops: CDR1 SEHNR, CDR2 FQNEAQ (reference sequence). This CDR3 comprises 13 residues. The CDR3 sequence is CASSLAGGETQYF. The CDR3 region has the DNA TGTGCCAGCAGCTTGGCAGGGGGCGAGACCCAGTACTTC.

The chain combines TRBV5-1 with TRBJ1-2, with D tentatively TRBD1 (5 bases). V dropped 2 bases and J dropped 4 bases, with 18 bases sitting between them. The CDR3 runs 16 residues. Germline V lookup: CDR1 SGHRS, CDR2 YFSETQ. The CDR3 is CASSLGSTTDSYGYTF. DNA of the CDR3: TGCGCCAGCAGCTTAGGCTCGACGACAGACTCCTATGGCTACACCTTC.

This chain links TRBV6-2 or TRBV6-3 with TRBJ2-7; D unresolved. The V and J ends lost 6 bases and 0 bases respectively, with 12 bases between them. The CDR3 has 14 residues. Germline-derived CDR1 and CDR2 are MNHEY and SVGEGT. The CDR3, as DNA: TGTGCCAGCAGCGAGGTGGCCTACTCCTACGAGCAGTACTTC. It is translated as CASSEVAYSYEQYF.

This clone was counted a single time. The genes are TRBV5-5 and TRBJ2-1; 9 nucleotides agree with TRBD2. This CDR3 comprises 14 residues. Germline loops: CDR1 SGHKS, CDR2 YYEKEE (reference sequence). V shed 0 bases and J 6 bases; nucleotides not matched to a gene: 1. The CDR3 nucleotides are TGTGCCAGCAGCTTGGGACTAGCGGTCAATGAGCAGTTCTTC. Translating it yields CASSLGLAVNEQFF.

CDR3 sequence: CSASGGTAINEKLFF. CDR3 nucleotides: TGCAGTGCTAGTGGCGGGACAGCAATCAATGAAAAACTGTTTTTT. The chain couples TRBV20-1 to TRBJ1-4; the match to TRBD1 covers 7 bases. The V gene's germline CDR1 is DFQATT and CDR2 SNEGSKA (reference sequence). V shed 3 bases, J shed 5 bases, and the junction held 9 bases outside the gene matches. The CDR3 is made up of 15 amino acids.

V is TRBV9 and J is TRBJ2-5; TRBD2 matches 8 bases. Germline CDR1 and CDR2: SGDLS and YYNGEE. V dropped 0 bases and J dropped 2; count of bases not matched to a gene: 6. This CDR3 comprises 16 residues. This CDR3 is CASSVAQASGQETQYF. The CDR3 DNA reads as TGTGCCAGCAGCGTAGCTCAAGCTAGCGGGCAAGAGACCCAGTACTTC.

This chain links TRBV5-6 with TRBJ2-1; no clear D gene. Trimming stripped 1 base from V and 0 bases from J, with 8 bases between. The CDR3 length is 15 residues. The germline V gene has CDR1 SGHDT and CDR2 YYEEEE. The CDR3 here is CASSLNPGSYNEQFF. DNA of the CDR3: TGTGCCAGCAGCTTGAACCCCGGCTCCTACAATGAGCAGTTCTTC.

The V call is TRBV7-3, the J call TRBJ2-3; D call uncertain. Trimming removed 1 base at V and 2 bases at J, with 4 bases between. CDR1 is SGHTA, CDR2 FQGTGA, per germline. This CDR3 is 13 amino acids long. The CDR3 DNA sequence: TGTGCCAGCAGCTTAATGGCCACAGATACGCAGTATTTT. Protein: CASSLMATDTQYF. Full variable domain (outside the CDR3, taken from reference TRBV7-3 and TRBJ2-3): GAGVSQTPSNKVTEKGKYVELRCDPISGHTALYWYRQSLGQGPEFLIYFQGTGAADDSGLPNDRFFAVRPEGSVSTLKIQRTERGDSAVYLCASSLMATDTQYFGPGTRLTVL.

The CDR3 DNA follows: TGTGCCATCAGAGCGAGCGGGGGAGCCTCAGGAACGCAGTATTTT. Translating gives CAIRASGGASGTQYF. V and J are TRBV10-3 and TRBJ2-3, with TRBD2 identical over 8 bases. Losses at the gene ends were 6 bases for V and 9 bases for J; bases not matched to a gene: 14. Germline CDR1 reads ENHRY; CDR2 reads SYGVKD. The CDR3 runs 15 residues.

To note about this clone: The same CDR3 also results from other DNA sequences found in this sample. The V and J genes are TRBV5-1 and TRBJ1-2, with 9 bases matching TRBD1. CDR1 is SGHRS, CDR2 YFSETQ, per germline. The junction had 4 bases not matched to a gene; V was cut back by 2 bases and J by 5 bases. CDR3 length: 14 amino acids. The CDR3 protein is CASSLQGAGYGYTF. CDR3 in DNA: TGCGCCAGCAGCTTACAGGGGGCTGGGTATGGCTACACCTTC.

V usage is TRBV19 and J usage is TRBJ1-1; TRBD1 aligns across 10 bases. Germline CDR1 reads LNHDA; CDR2 reads SQIVND (reference sequence). This CDR3 spans 15 amino acids. Unmatched junction bases numbered 15, after V lost 6 bases and J lost 11 bases. CDR3 protein: CASRARDRGFGTAFF. CDR3 nucleotide sequence: TGTGCCAGTAGAGCCCGGGACAGGGGATTTGGTACGGCTTTCTTT.

The gene calls are TRBV11-2 and TRBJ1-1, with D tentatively TRBD1 (5 bases). The CDR3 totals 14 residues. Per germline, CDR1 SGHAT and CDR2 FQNNGV. V lost 1 base and J 11 bases, leaving 17 bases between the germline ends. CDR3 sequence: CASSLAGLQFGAFF. The CDR3, as DNA: TGTGCCAGCAGCTTAGCAGGGTTACAATTTGGGGCTTTCTTT.

CDR3 in amino acids: CASSLDSGGAYEQYF. In DNA, the CDR3 is TGTGCCAGCAGCTTGGACAGCGGGGGGGCCTACGAGCAGTACTTC. The chain employs TRBV5-4 and TRBJ2-7; 10 nucleotides line up with TRBD2. There are 15 residues in the CDR3. V dropped 0 bases and J dropped 2; count of bases not matched to a gene: 2. Germline V gene data show CDR1 as SGHNT and CDR2 as YYREEE (reference sequence).

The chain joins TRBV20-1 to TRBJ1-5; D gene uncertain. The CDR3 has 12 residues. Trimming cost V 3 bases and J 5 bases, with 8 bases left between them. Germline V gene lookup returns CDR1 DFQATT and CDR2 SNEGSKA (reference sequence). CDR3 residues: CSASGGDQPQHF. CDR3 DNA: TGCAGTGCTAGTGGCGGGGATCAGCCCCAGCATTTT.

The genes are TRBV7-9 and TRBJ2-4; the D is unclear. CDR3 length: 15 amino acids. Germline values: CDR1 SEHNR, CDR2 FQNEAQ (reference sequence). The V gene lost 5 bases and the J gene lost 0 bases, with 11 bases spanning the gap. The CDR3 loop is CASSATSLAKNIQYF. As DNA, the CDR3 is TGTGCCAGCAGCGCAACATCTCTAGCCAAAAACATTCAGTACTTC.

The CDR3 loop reads CASSLNPGGSGSGGTQYF. The DNA of the CDR3 is TGTGCCAGCAGCTTAAATCCTGGCGGTAGCGGATCCGGAGGTACGCAGTATTTT. This sequence joins TRBV7-3 and TRBJ2-3; weak D call: TRBD2 (6 bases). Germline assignment: CDR1 SGHTA and CDR2 FQGTGA. The CDR3 is 18 amino acids. Trimming stripped 1 base from V and 8 bases from J, with 25 bases between. The full variable domain, in which reference TRBV7-3 and TRBJ2-3 provide the parts outside the CDR3, is GAGVSQTPSNKVTEKGKYVELRCDPISGHTALYWYRQSLGQGPEFLIYFQGTGAADDSGLPNDRFFAVRPEGSVSTLKIQRTERGDSAVYLCASSLNPGGSGSGGTQYFGPGTRLTVL.

This chain uses TRBV6-6 with TRBJ1-5, with D hard to call. V lost 4 bases to trimming and J lost 1 base, with 8 bases between them. The germline gives CDR1 MNHNY, CDR2 SVGAGI (reference sequence). This CDR3 has 14 residues. The CDR3 loop reads CASSLPESNQPQHF. CDR3 bases: TGTGCCAGCAGTTTGCCGGAGAGCAATCAGCCCCAGCATTTT.

The table lists this clone with a few counts. The chain has TRBV19 and TRBJ1-6; maybe TRBD1 (6 bases). Germline V CDR1 and CDR2: LNHDA, SQIVND (reference sequence). V was cut by 5 bases and J by 7 bases, with 18 bases left in between. This CDR3 comprises 16 residues. CDR3 amino acids: CASSPTGRGDNSPLHF. For the CDR3, the DNA is TGTGCCAGTAGTCCTACAGGGAGAGGAGACAATTCACCCCTCCACTTT.

This rearrangement joins TRBV29-1 to TRBJ1-1; no reliable D call. The V and J ends lost 0 bases and 8 bases respectively, with 10 bases between them. CDR1 SQVTM and CDR2 ANQGSEA come from the germline V gene. The CDR3 spans 12 residues. In DNA form, the CDR3 reads TGCAGCGTTGAAGATGTACCCCGGGAAGCTTTCTTT. This translates into CSVEDVPREAFF. The variable domain in full, completed from reference TRBV29-1 and TRBJ1-1, reads SAVISQKPSRDICQRGTSLTIQCQVDSQVTMMFWYRQQPGQSLTLIATANQGSEATYESGFVIDKFPISRPNLTFSTLTVSNMSPEDSSIYLCSVEDVPREAFFGQGTRLTVV.

The genes are TRBV6-5 and TRBJ2-5, with 9 bases that match TRBD2. The V gene end was trimmed by 0 bases and the J gene end by 4 bases; junction bases not matched to a gene: 6. This CDR3 has 16 amino acids. Germline CDR1 is MNHEY and CDR2 is SVGAGI. As DNA, the CDR3 is TGTGCCAGCAGTTACTCGGCGGGAGGGCCGGGAGAGACCCAGTACTTC. It yields the protein CASSYSAGGPGETQYF.